The 17 T cell receptor beta chains below were found in one sample sequenced in a study of identical twins. TCRdb ran MiXCR on the 5' RACE reads and lists one entry per CDR3 protein. The sample gives 1.5 million to 2 million distinct CDR3 sequences, about 32% of which show up once; roughly 0.3% is in the top ten. The sequenced sample was cord blood. Receptors were obtained from a newborn girl in good health.

In nucleotides, the CDR3 is TGTGCCAGCAGCAGGTCGGGCAGACTTATCCAAGAGACCCAGTACTTC. Translating gives CASSRSGRLIQETQYF. The V and J genes are TRBV7-8 and TRBJ2-5; D gene uncertain. Germline lookup yields CDR1 SGHVS and CDR2 FQNEAQ. The CDR3 has 16 amino acids. The V end was cut by 5 bases, the J end by 1 base, with 17 bases between.

About this clonotype: One end of the junction fails to match germline, which may point to a read error. The chain joins TRBV11-2 to TRBJ1-5; no clear D. This CDR3 is 13 amino acids long. Germline-derived CDR1 and CDR2 are SGHAT and FQNNGV. Here the CDR3 reads CAGSLVSNQPQHF. CDR3 nucleotides: TGTGCCGGCAGCTTAGTCAGCAATCAGCCCCAGCATTTT.

The genes are TRBV6-5 and TRBJ2-7, with D perhaps TRBD2 (6 bases). Germline lookup yields CDR1 MNHEY and CDR2 SVGAGI. The CDR3 consists of 13 residues. The ends were cut back, 6 bases at V and 3 bases at J, with 12 bases in the middle. CDR3 nucleotide sequence: TGTGCCAGCAGCCGACGGAGGGACTACGAGCAGTACTTC. It encodes CASSRRRDYEQYF.

The chain couples TRBV30 to TRBJ1-5, with D hard to call. Germline V gives CDR1 GTSNPN, CDR2 SVGIG (reference sequence). Trimming removed 0 bases from V and 3 bases from J, with 12 bases in between. The length of the CDR3 is 15 residues. The CDR3 bases are TGTGCCTGGAGTGTAGGCGGGGATCACAATCAGCCCCAGCATTTT. Its protein is CAWSVGGDHNQPQHF.

The chain recombines TRBV28 with TRBJ2-3, with D maybe TRBD2 (6 bases). Germline lookup yields CDR1 MDHEN and CDR2 SYDVKM. Trimming pared 6 bases from V and 2 bases from J, leaving 15 bases between. The CDR3 has 15 residues. The DNA of the CDR3 is TGTGCCAGCAGCTCCTCGGGACTGCCCACAGATACGCAGTATTTT. Its translation is CASSSSGLPTDTQYF.

The genes are TRBV5-1 and TRBJ2-1; a weak D match, TRBD2 (6 bases). The V end lost 4 bases, the J end lost 7 bases, and 21 bases lay between the germline ends. Germline V gene sequence: CDR1 SGHRS, CDR2 YFSETQ. This CDR3 spans 16 amino acids. The CDR3 loop is CASSPQWGVALNEQFF. The CDR3 bases are TGCGCCAGCAGCCCCCAATGGGGGGTGGCATTAAATGAGCAGTTCTTC.

This clonotype was found many times. The V gene is TRBV4-1, the J gene TRBJ1-2, with 7 bases that match TRBD1. V shed 3 bases, J shed 7 bases, and the junction held 5 bases outside the gene matches. Germline V lookup: CDR1 MGHRA, CDR2 YSYEKL. The CDR3 extends over 13 amino acids. Written as DNA, the CDR3 is TGCGCCAGCAGCCATTTCGGACAGGTTGGCTACACCTTC. Its translation: CASSHFGQVGYTF.

This clonotype was counted only a few times. The chain recombines TRBV6-5 with TRBJ2-7; 8 bases match TRBD1. CDR3 length equals 15 residues. The germline gives CDR1 MNHEY, CDR2 SVGAGI. V gave up 2 bases and J gave up 2 bases; unmatched junction bases: 5. CDR3 DNA sequence: TGTGCCAGCAGTTACGGACAGGGTACGGCCTACGAGCAGTACTTC. Amino acid sequence: CASSYGQGTAYEQYF.

The chain is built from TRBV5-6 and TRBJ1-2; D remains unclear. There are 16 residues in the CDR3. Per germline, CDR1 SGHDT and CDR2 YYEEEE. Trimming removed 1 base at V and 1 base at J, with 14 bases between. CDR3 protein: CASSLIVFRLNYGYTF. The CDR3, as DNA: TGTGCCAGCAGCTTGATAGTTTTCAGACTTAACTATGGCTACACCTTC.

This clonotype was seen ten or more times. This chain joins TRBV29-1 and TRBJ2-1; TRBD2 agrees at 7 bases. V lost 7 bases to trimming and J lost 7 bases; unmatched junction nucleotides: 10. The CDR3 is made up of 13 amino acids. Germline V lookup: CDR1 SQVTM, CDR2 ANQGSEA. The DNA of the CDR3 is TGCAGCGCAGGACTAGGCCTTCTAAATGAGCAGTTCTTC. This translates into CSAGLGLLNEQFF.

This clonotype was seen only a few times. This sequence joins TRBV6-1 and TRBJ1-1, with D possibly TRBD1 on 5 matching bases. Germline assignment: CDR1 MNHNS and CDR2 SASEGT. The CDR3 consists of 15 residues. Trimming removed 6 bases from V and 1 base from J, with 15 bases in between. In DNA form, the CDR3 reads TGTGCCAGCAGGATACAGGCGACAGCGAACACTGAAGCTTTCTTT. This gives the protein CASRIQATANTEAFF.

The CDR3 bases are TGTGCCAGCAGCCCCGGACTAGCGGTACTAGTTTACAATGAGCAGTACTTC. Translation: CASSPGLAVLVYNEQYF. The chain joins TRBV7-9 to TRBJ2-7; 10 bases fit TRBD2. The CDR3 has 17 amino acids. Trimming cost V 5 bases and J 7 bases; bases outside gene matches: 17. In germline, CDR1 is SEHNR, CDR2 FQNEAQ (reference sequence).

The chain is built from TRBV3-1 and TRBJ2-5, with 11 bases lining up with TRBD2. There are 18 residues in the CDR3. Per the germline V gene, CDR1 is LGHDT and CDR2 is YNNKEL (reference sequence). Trimming at V came to 4 bases and at J to 5 bases, leaving 15 bases not matched to a gene. Here the CDR3 DNA reads TGTGCCAGCAGCCGAACTCGCCACCGACTAGCGGGACGGGAGACCCAGTACTTC. Amino acid sequence: CASSRTRHRLAGRETQYF.

This sequence joins TRBV14 and TRBJ2-5; a weak D match, TRBD1 (5 bases). The CDR3 has 14 amino acids. Trimming left V 4 bases short and J 5 bases short, with 14 bases between. CDR1 SGHDN and CDR2 FVKESK come from the germline V gene. In nucleotides, the CDR3 is TGTGCCAGCAGCCCTCTGACAGTTGGGGAGACCCAGTACTTC. This sequence encodes CASSPLTVGETQYF.

The chain combines TRBV2 with TRBJ2-7; 11 positions match TRBD1. Germline V gene data show CDR1 as SNHLY and CDR2 as FYNNEI. The CDR3 is 15 amino acids. The V segment lost 5 bases and the J segment 1 base; nucleotides outside the gene matches: 4. The DNA for the CDR3 is TGTGCCAGCAGTACCGGGACAGGGGGGTCCTACGAGCAGTACTTC. This encodes CASSTGTGGSYEQYF.

This clonotype was counted many times. V and J are TRBV4-2 and TRBJ2-3; no clear D gene. V dropped 3 bases and J dropped 2 bases, with 6 bases sitting between them. Germline CDR1 LGHNA, CDR2 YNFKEQ. This CDR3 has 13 residues. CDR3 DNA: TGTGCCAGCAGCCAGCCGAACACAGATACGCAGTATTTT. The encoded protein is CASSQPNTDTQYF.

In the case of this clonotype: A single base separates this from a much larger clone, so it may be a read error. The rearrangement uses TRBV24-1 and TRBJ2-3; D is ambiguous. The germline gives CDR1 KGHDR, CDR2 SFDVKD. The CDR3 loop spans 12 amino acids. The ends were cut back, 1 base at V and 5 bases at J, with 3 bases in the middle. DNA for the CDR3: TGTGCCACCAGTGATTTAGAAGATACGCAGTATTTT. Protein product: CATSDLEDTQYF.